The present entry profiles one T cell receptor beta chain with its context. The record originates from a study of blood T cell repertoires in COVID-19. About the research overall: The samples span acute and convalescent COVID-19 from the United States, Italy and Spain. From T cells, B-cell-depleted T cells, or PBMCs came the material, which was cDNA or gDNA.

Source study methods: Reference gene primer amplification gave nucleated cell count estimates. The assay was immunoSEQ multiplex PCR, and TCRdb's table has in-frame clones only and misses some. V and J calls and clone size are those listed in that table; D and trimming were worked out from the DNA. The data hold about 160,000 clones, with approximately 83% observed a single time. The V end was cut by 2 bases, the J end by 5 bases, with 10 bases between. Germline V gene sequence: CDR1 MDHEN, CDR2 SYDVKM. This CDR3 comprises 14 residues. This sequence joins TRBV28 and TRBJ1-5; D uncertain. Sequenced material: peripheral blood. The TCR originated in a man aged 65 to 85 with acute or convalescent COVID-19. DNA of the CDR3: TGTGCCAGCAGTTTAGGGCACAGAGATCAGCCCCAGCATTTT. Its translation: CASSLGHRDQPQHF.